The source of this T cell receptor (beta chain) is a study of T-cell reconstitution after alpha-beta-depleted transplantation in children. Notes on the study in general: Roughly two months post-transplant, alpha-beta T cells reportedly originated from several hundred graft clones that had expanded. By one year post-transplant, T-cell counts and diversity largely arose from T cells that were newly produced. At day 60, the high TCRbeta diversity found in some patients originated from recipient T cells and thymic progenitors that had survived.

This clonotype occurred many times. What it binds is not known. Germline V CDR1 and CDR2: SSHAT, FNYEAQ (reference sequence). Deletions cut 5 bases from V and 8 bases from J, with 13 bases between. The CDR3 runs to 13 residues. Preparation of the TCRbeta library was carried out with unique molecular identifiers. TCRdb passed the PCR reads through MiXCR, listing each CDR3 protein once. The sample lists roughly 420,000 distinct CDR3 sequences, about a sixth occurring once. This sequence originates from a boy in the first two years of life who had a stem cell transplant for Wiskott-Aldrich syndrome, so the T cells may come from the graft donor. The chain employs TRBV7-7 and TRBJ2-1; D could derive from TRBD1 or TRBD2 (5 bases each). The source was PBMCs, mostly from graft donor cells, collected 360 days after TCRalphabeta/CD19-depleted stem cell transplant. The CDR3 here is CASSLGPTDEQFF. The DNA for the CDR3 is TGTGCCAGCAGCCTGGGACCGACGGATGAGCAGTTCTTC.